This TCR beta chain was sequenced in a study of T-cell memory formation after mild COVID-19. Per the germline V gene, CDR1 is ENHRY and CDR2 is SYGVKD. J lost 4 bases, V lost 6 bases, and 7 bases had no gene match. This CDR3 comprises 17 residues. MiXCR, applied by TCRdb to the 5' RACE reads, yields one record per CDR3 protein. The table shows a few hundred thousand distinct CDR3 sequences, with 20% to 25% occurring only once. The sequencing input was PBMCs or a T cell subset sorted from them (not recorded which). This chain connects TRBV10-3 to TRBJ2-3, with 16 bases fitting TRBD2. This receptor was identified in a man between 18 and 29 years old who had mild COVID-19 (a few samples of this study predate the infection). Cell type and time point are not known. The CDR3, as DNA: TGTGCCATCAGCGGACTCGGGACTAGCGGGGGGGCAGATACGCAGTATTTT. It yields the protein CAISGLGTSGGADTQYF.